Reported below is one TCR beta chain. Its antigen remains undetermined. The input lacks base qualities; no much larger clone sits a single base away. TCRbeta CDR3 regions were amplified from genomic DNA using the immunoSEQ Assay, a bias-controlled multiplex PCR. The study's own analysis went as follows. The number of nucleated cells in each sample was estimated by amplification of reference gene primers within the assay. Sequence reads were collapsed and filtered to measure the absolute abundance of every unique TCRbeta CDR3 rearrangement. For each sample, productive Simpson clonality was calculated by taking the square root of Simpson's diversity index across productive rearrangements. TCRdb provides this immuneACCESS table in a form limited to in-frame rearrangements. Some clones are lacking; in checked studies, under half of them reflect an unresolved V gene, and why the rest are absent is not known. Clone size and V and J calls were adopted from that table, with D and trimming inferred from the DNA. The sample table records approximately 250,000 clones; about 86% of these occur just once. Roughly 4% of the sample lies in the top ten.

V is cut back by 11 bases and J by 6 bases, with 10 bases in the junction unmatched. CDR1 and CDR2 are drawn from the germline V gene: MDHEN, SYDVKM. The CDR3 starts with the cysteine, ends with the phenylalanine, and has 13 residues. Just the 39-base CDR3 DNA is kept, in frame starting at base 1. This entry comes from a study of blood T cell repertoires in COVID-19 (TCRdb year 2020). Study-level background: Collaborator samples came from the United States, Italy and Spain and covered acute and convalescent phases of COVID-19. A freely available public database, intended as a resource for researchers studying the immune response to SARS-CoV-2, is where the repertoires were released. Samples came from the ongoing ImmuneRACE study (first 160 participants) plus 1,254 subjects from 6 global collaborators. The material from the prospective study consisted of cDNA or gDNA derived from T cells, B-cell-depleted T cells, or PBMCs. Where available, HLA class I and class II types were obtained from metadata supplied by the sample provider rather than from assay-based typing. Subjects who had been exposed to COVID-19, were actively infected with it, or had recovered from it provided the deeply sampled blood TCRbeta repertoires that made up the dataset. A de-identified subject ID, COVID-19 status, age in years and sex were almost always included in the sample metadata. General conclusions and limits of the study: The amount of clinical and demographic metadata varied by source and participant and was provided uncurated.

In the prospective study, participants were roughly 18 to 90 years old, resided in 24 geographic areas of the United States, and were enrolled through a virtual design. In the prospective study, cohorts were assigned on the basis of participant-reported clinical history obtained from a screening survey and a study questionnaire. In the prospective study, whole blood, serum and a nasopharyngeal or oropharyngeal swab were collected from each participant by mobile phlebotomists. Additional blood draws and questionnaires over an approximately two-month period could optionally be provided by prospective study participants. Before DNA extraction, blood samples from the prospective study were shipped at room temperature or frozen.

The receptor's source is a man aged 25-45 years with acute COVID-19. Source material: PBMCs or T cells enriched from blood (not recorded which). Here the chain combines TRBV28 and TRBJ2-3; 8 nucleotides in the junction match TRBD2. The DNA sequence is TGTGCCCTTTCCGGGGGGGGTTTGGATACGCAGTATTTT. This gives the protein CALSGGGLDTQYF.